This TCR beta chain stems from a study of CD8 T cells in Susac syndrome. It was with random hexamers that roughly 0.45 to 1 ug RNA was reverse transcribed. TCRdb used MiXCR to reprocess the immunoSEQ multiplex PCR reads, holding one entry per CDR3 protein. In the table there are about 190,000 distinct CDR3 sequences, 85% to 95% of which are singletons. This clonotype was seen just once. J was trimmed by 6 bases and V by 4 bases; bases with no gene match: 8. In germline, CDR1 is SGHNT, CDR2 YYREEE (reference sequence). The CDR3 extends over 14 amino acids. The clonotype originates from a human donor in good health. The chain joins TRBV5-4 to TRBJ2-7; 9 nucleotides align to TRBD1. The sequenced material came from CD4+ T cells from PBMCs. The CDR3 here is CASSVGTGLREQYF. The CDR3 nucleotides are TGTGCCAGCAGCGTCGGGACAGGGCTCCGCGAGCAGTACTTC. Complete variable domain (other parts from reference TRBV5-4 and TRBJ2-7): ETGVTQSPTHLIKTRGQQVTLRCSSQSGHNTVSWYQQALGQGPQFIFQYYREEENGRGNFPPRFSGLQFPNYSSELNVNALELDDSALYLCASSVGTGLREQYFGPGTRLTVT.